Listed here are 14 T cell receptor beta chains from one sample, sequenced in a study of immune cell composition in non-small cell lung cancer. Clones were sequenced by immunoSEQ multiplex PCR, and TCRdb holds only the in-frame ones, with some missing. The repertoire holds fewer than 20,000 clones, 77% seen once, with 9.8% in the top ten. The normal lung sample lay at least 3 cm, and maximally far, from the tumour. These data also featured in a second study, about CD4 T cells in lung cancer.

Sequenced: non-adjacent lung tissue. The receptors shown here come from a human donor with non-small cell lung cancer.

J is TRBJ1-6 and V is TRBV25-1, with D unresolved. Between the trimmed V and J ends, which lost 3 bases and 6 bases, there was a span of 9 bases. In germline, CDR1 is MGHDK, CDR2 SYGVNS. This CDR3 region has 14 residues. This CDR3 is CASSETRTNSPLHF. The CDR3 DNA is TGTGCCAGCAGTGAGACACGTACTAATTCACCCCTCCACTTT. Complete variable domain (other parts from reference TRBV25-1 and TRBJ1-6): EADIYQTPRYLVIGTGKKITLECSQTMGHDKMYWYQQDPGMELHLIHYSYGVNSTEKGDLSSESTVSRIRTEHFPLTLESARPSHTSQYLCASSETRTNSPLHFGNGTRLTVT.

Only a few counts were recorded for this clone. The rearrangement uses TRBV7-2 and TRBJ1-4, with 8 bases fitting TRBD1. The CDR3 totals 13 residues. With 8 bases clipped from V and 6 bases from J, the junction kept 5 bases outside the gene matches. Looked up from germline, CDR1 is SGHTA and CDR2 is FQGNSA. The DNA of the CDR3 is TGTGCCAGCGTCCAGGGGGCGGATGAAAAACTGTTTTTT. The encoded protein is CASVQGADEKLFF.

V and J are TRBV6-5 and TRBJ2-3; D is possibly TRBD2 (6 bases). Germline V gives CDR1 MNHEY, CDR2 SVGAGI. V was trimmed by 4 bases and J by 5 bases, leaving 16 bases between them. The CDR3 is 15 residues long. The CDR3 nucleotides are TGTGCCAGCAGTTCTGCCCAGGCGGGGAGAGATACGCAGTATTTT. Its translation is CASSSAQAGRDTQYF.

V and J are TRBV9 and TRBJ2-1; TRBD1 matches 7 bases. V was clipped by 0 bases and J by 3 bases; unmatched bases: 3. The CDR3 spans 15 residues. Germline V gives CDR1 SGDLS, CDR2 YYNGEE. The CDR3 nucleotides read TGTGCCAGCAGCGTAGCTGCAGGGGGCTACAATGAGCAGTTCTTC. This sequence encodes CASSVAAGGYNEQFF.

The chain employs TRBV9 and TRBJ2-7; 8 nucleotides line up with TRBD1. The CDR3 sequence is 14 residues long. CDR1 is SGDLS, CDR2 YYNGEE, per germline. The V and J ends lost 3 bases and 1 base, in that order; junction bases with no gene match: 3. CDR3 coding DNA: TGTGCCAGCAGCGAGGGGACAGGATCCTACGAGCAGTACTTC. The encoded protein is CASSEGTGSYEQYF.

The rearrangement links TRBV7-8 to TRBJ1-5; no firm D call. The V gene lost 3 bases and the J gene lost 8 bases, with 20 bases spanning the gap. The CDR3 covers 16 residues. Germline V gene sequence: CDR1 SGHVS, CDR2 FQNEAQ. As DNA, the CDR3 is TGTGCCAGCAGCTTCGCCCATGACGGGCTGGGGAAGCCCCAGCATTTT. Protein: CASSFAHDGLGKPQHF.

The V gene is TRBV19, the J gene TRBJ2-7; tentatively, D is TRBD1 (5 bases). The V gene lost 3 bases and the J gene lost 4 bases, with 13 bases spanning the gap. Per germline, CDR1 LNHDA and CDR2 SQIVND (reference sequence). This CDR3 is built from 14 residues. This CDR3 reads CASSILGQGYEQYF. CDR3 in DNA: TGTGCCAGTAGTATCCTCGGGCAGGGATACGAGCAGTACTTC.

The chain's CDR3 is CASSHGQLYGYTF. The DNA of the CDR3 is TGTGCCAGCAGCCACGGACAGCTGTATGGCTACACCTTC. The chain couples TRBV7-2 to TRBJ1-2; D possibly corresponds to TRBD1 (6 bases). Between the trimmed V and J ends, which lost 5 bases and 5 bases, there was a span of 12 bases. This CDR3 contains 13 residues. CDR1 SGHTA and CDR2 FQGNSA come from the germline V gene.

This clone rates as medium-sized. The rearrangement joins TRBV7-3 to TRBJ2-2; either TRBD1 or TRBD2 may fit D (5 bases each). The germline CDR1 and CDR2 sequences are SGHTA and FQGTGA. V shed 5 bases and J shed 3 bases, with 13 bases lying between them. This CDR3 is 15 amino acids long. DNA of the CDR3: TGTGCCAGCAGCCCGGGGCTAGGGGACACCGGGGAGCTGTTTTTT. Translating it yields CASSPGLGDTGELFF.

The V gene is TRBV7-3, the J gene TRBJ1-2, with TRBD1 as a possible D gene (6 bases). The CDR3 has 16 amino acids. Germline V lookup: CDR1 SGHTA, CDR2 FQGTGA. With 0 bases removed from V and 8 bases from J, the gap between germline ends came to 19 bases. CDR3 sequence (DNA): TGTGCCAGCAGCTTAACGTCCGTCGGGGGCGGATCGGGCTACACCTTC. It specifies CASSLTSVGGGSGYTF.

The chain combines TRBV7-3 with TRBJ2-1; tentatively, D is TRBD2 (5 bases). There are 13 residues in the CDR3. Germline CDR1 and CDR2: SGHTA and FQGTGA. Trimming shortened V by 1 base and J by 10 bases, and 11 bases separated the two germline ends. CDR3 region: CASSLITSSEQFF. The DNA of the CDR3 is TGTGCCAGCAGCTTAATAACTAGTTCAGAGCAGTTCTTC.

The V gene is TRBV11-3, the J gene TRBJ2-2, with 7 bases aligning to TRBD2. The V segment lost 5 bases and the J segment 6 bases; nucleotides outside the gene matches: 6. This CDR3 spans 14 amino acids. CDR1 is SGHNT and CDR2 is YENEEA in the germline V gene. The CDR3 spells CASSPGTKPGELFF. DNA for the CDR3: TGTGCCAGCAGCCCGGGGACTAAACCCGGGGAGCTGTTTTTT.

This clone was counted a few times. V usage is TRBV21-1 and J usage is TRBJ2-7; the table names TRBD2, a call not compared with the DNA. TRBV21-1 is annotated as a pseudogene. CDR3 length: 15 residues. The CDR3 DNA reads as TGTGCCAGCAGCAAAGGAAGCCGGAGTCCCTACGAGCAGTACTTC. It is translated as CASSKGSRSPYEQYF.

The rearrangement joins TRBV19 to TRBJ2-3; the match to TRBD2 covers 7 bases. CDR1 and CDR2 from the germline V gene are LNHDA and SQIVND (reference sequence). The CDR3 is 15 amino acids. With 1 base clipped from V and 6 bases from J, the junction kept 7 bases outside the gene matches. The CDR3 bases are TGTGCCAGTAGTATAGGGGGACTACAACGTGATACGCAGTATTTT. Translation gives CASSIGGLQRDTQYF.